The 11 T cell receptor beta chains given below trace back to one sample, sequenced in a study of shared clonotypes between healthy human individuals. The data were produced by immunoSEQ multiplex PCR, yet TCRdb's version contains in-frame clones alone and is incomplete. The sample has roughly 510,000 clones, approximately 79% seen once. Sequencing was performed on PBMCs. All receptors come from a woman between 35 and 50 years old in good health. Some clones in this sample may be carry-over from other donors' samples.

The chain links TRBV9 to TRBJ2-5; no clear D gene. This CDR3 has 14 amino acids. Looked up from germline, CDR1 is SGDLS and CDR2 is YYNGEE. V lost 3 bases and J lost 3, with 12 bases in between. This CDR3 is CASSDARGKETQYF. CDR3 nucleotides: TGTGCCAGCAGCGATGCGCGTGGGAAAGAGACCCAGTACTTC.

The chain uses TRBV15 and TRBJ1-4; D is uncertain. The CDR3 runs to 16 residues. The V gene's germline CDR1 is LNHNV and CDR2 YYDKDF (reference sequence). Trimming stripped 0 bases from V and 8 bases from J, with 16 bases between. The CDR3 sequence: CATSREARRGEEKLFF. In DNA, the CDR3 is TGTGCCACCAGCAGAGAAGCCCGGCGGGGTGAAGAAAAACTGTTTTTT.

Notes on this clone: Other DNA sequences in the same sample also yield this CDR3. The chain has TRBV19 and TRBJ1-3, with D uncertain. Germline V gene sequence: CDR1 LNHDA, CDR2 SQIVND (reference sequence). Between the trimmed V and J ends, which lost 8 bases and 0 bases, there was a span of 8 bases. CDR3 length equals 13 residues. Here the CDR3 reads CASSEVSGNTIYF. As DNA, the CDR3 is TGTGCCAGTTCAGAAGTCTCTGGAAACACCATATATTTT.

This clone showed up just a few times. V and J are TRBV19 and TRBJ2-1; no firm D call. From germline, CDR1 is LNHDA and CDR2 SQIVND (reference sequence). This CDR3 spans 12 amino acids. V dropped 0 bases and J dropped 15 bases, with 12 bases sitting between them. This chain's CDR3 is CASSIEGSRLFF. The CDR3 DNA reads as TGTGCCAGTAGTATAGAAGGTAGCCGGCTGTTCTTC.

This chain connects TRBV5-1 to TRBJ2-1; 14 positions match TRBD2. Germline V gene data show CDR1 as SGHRS and CDR2 as YFSETQ. V dropped 4 bases and J dropped 6; count of bases not matched to a gene: 3. This CDR3 region has 15 residues. The CDR3, as DNA: TGCGCCAGCAGCATAGGACTAGCGGGAGGCAATGAGCAGTTCTTC. Translated: CASSIGLAGGNEQFF.

The rearrangement links TRBV7-9 to TRBJ2-7; 12 bases line up with TRBD1. V lost 5 bases to trimming and J lost 7 bases; unmatched junction nucleotides: 9. This CDR3 has 15 residues. The germline V gene encodes CDR1 SEHNR and CDR2 FQNEAQ (reference sequence). The CDR3, as DNA: TGTGCCAGCAGCCGAACGGGACAGGGGGCCGGGGAGCAGTACTTC. As protein: CASSRTGQGAGEQYF.

The chain uses TRBV5-5 and TRBJ1-2; no definite D call. The CDR3 runs to 13 residues. The V end was cut by 4 bases, the J end by 2 bases, with 9 bases between. Germline CDR1 and CDR2: SGHKS and YYEKEE (reference sequence). CDR3 DNA: TGTGCCAGCAGCCCCGACACCAACTATGGCTACACCTTC. Its protein product is CASSPDTNYGYTF.

The gene calls are TRBV7-9 and TRBJ2-3; D is unclear. Trimming left V 4 bases short and J 6 bases short, with 8 bases between. This CDR3 has 12 residues. CDR1 is SEHNR, CDR2 FQNEAQ, per germline (reference sequence). The CDR3 bases are TGTGCCAGCAGCTCCCTCGGGGATACGCAGTATTTT. Translation gives CASSSLGDTQYF.

J is TRBJ1-5 and V is TRBV4-3, with a weak D call TRBD1 (6 bases). The CDR3 is 15 residues long. Germline CDR1 LGHNA, CDR2 YSLEER. Trimming stripped 0 bases from V and 3 bases from J, with 9 bases between. CDR3 sequence: CASSQDQGPNQPQHF. The CDR3 DNA sequence: TGCGCCAGCAGCCAAGATCAGGGGCCCAATCAGCCCCAGCATTTT.

V gene TRBV5-1 combines with J gene TRBJ2-5, with TRBD1 identical over 10 bases. V lost 2 bases to trimming and J lost 2 bases; unmatched junction nucleotides: 6. Germline V lookup: CDR1 SGHRS, CDR2 YFSETQ. The CDR3 length is 16 residues. CDR3 coding DNA: TGCGCCAGCAGCTTATTCGGGACAGGGGAACAAGAGACCCAGTACTTC. Encoded protein: CASSLFGTGEQETQYF.

The CDR3 loop is CASSPGQGTNIQYF. The DNA for the CDR3 is TGTGCCAGCTCACCAGGACAGGGAACAAACATTCAGTACTTC. The chain couples TRBV18 to TRBJ2-4; TRBD1 agrees at 8 bases. With V trimmed by 2 bases and J by 6 bases, 3 bases remained unmatched. CDR3 length equals 14 residues. Germline CDR1 reads KGHSH; CDR2 reads LQKENI.